Each of the 2 T cell receptor beta chains below was sequenced from the same sample in a study of control samples from healthy donors and cancer patients. Some clones are missing from TCRdb's copy, which holds only in-frame ones; the method was immunoSEQ multiplex PCR. The sample lists about 100,000 clones, 85% to 95% occurring once. Sequencing input: blood. These receptors were obtained from a man younger than 35 in good health.

V and J are TRBV5-6 and TRBJ1-1, with 8 bases lining up with TRBD1. Germline V gene sequence: CDR1 SGHDT, CDR2 YYEEEE. The CDR3 runs to 15 residues. The V segment lost 4 bases and the J segment 2 bases; nucleotides outside the gene matches: 7. CDR3 in amino acids: CASSADRVRNTEAFF. The DNA of the CDR3 is TGTGCCAGCAGCGCGGACAGGGTTAGAAACACTGAAGCTTTCTTT.

In its sample, this clone was seen once. This chain joins TRBV12-5 and TRBJ1-1; 9 nucleotides match TRBD1. The V gene end was trimmed by 5 bases and the J gene end by 3 bases; junction bases not matched to a gene: 10. CDR1 and CDR2 (germline): LGHNT, FRNRAP. The length of the CDR3 is 16 residues. This CDR3 reads CASGTGTGRIDTEAFF. The CDR3 coding sequence is TGTGCTAGTGGTACGGGGACAGGGAGAATCGACACTGAAGCTTTCTTT.